The source of this T cell receptor (beta chain) is a study of radiation and T cells in renal cell carcinoma. Study-level information: Nephrectomy followed 15 Gy stereotactic body radiation by 4 weeks.

In the case of this clone: Its antigen is still unknown.

CDR3 size: 15 residues. With 0 bases removed from V and 2 bases from J, the gap between germline ends came to 10 bases. Germline V gene lookup returns CDR1 MGHRA and CDR2 YSYEKL. As for time point: baseline pretreatment blood. The treatment was: 15 Gy SBRT to primary tumor, nephrectomy 4 weeks later. Blood was sampled at baseline, 2 weeks and 4 weeks after SBRT. The assay was immunoSEQ multiplex PCR, and TCRdb's table has in-frame clones only and misses some. Of approximately 94,000 clones listed, 70% to 85% were seen once; the top ten hold approximately 6.4%. Findings of the study overall: No pretreatment tumor biopsies were available for baseline clonotypes. From baseline, blood top tumor clonotypes peaked at 2 weeks post-radiation.

This receptor was obtained from a man aged 60 to 75 with renal cell carcinoma. The sample here was blood, taken from a patient whose treatment included radiotherapy and nephrectomy. The chain carries TRBV4-1 and TRBJ2-5; D is uncertain. CDR3 loop: CASSQEVAYQETQYF. The CDR3 bases are TGCGCCAGCAGCCAAGAAGTAGCTTATCAAGAGACCCAGTACTTC.